Presented here are 10 T cell receptor beta chains from one specimen sequenced in a study of OX40 agonist ivuxolimab in advanced cancers. Sequencing used immunoSEQ multiplex PCR; TCRdb keeps in-frame clones, though not all of them. The data hold roughly 61,000 clones, with approximately 88% observed a single time. This specimen consisted of CD4+ or CD8+ T cells sorted from blood, obtained in a trial of the OX40 agonist ivuxolimab. The source of these receptors is an adult with an advanced solid tumor such as melanoma, head and neck, liver or kidney cancer.

The chain combines TRBV19 with TRBJ1-2; D perhaps matches TRBD1 (5 bases). CDR1 and CDR2 from the germline V gene are LNHDA and SQIVND (reference sequence). CDR3 length equals 14 residues. V lost 7 bases, J lost 4 bases, and 16 bases lay in between. CDR3 bases: TGTGCCAGTAAACCGGGACGCAGACCCTATGGCTACACCTTC. Translating gives CASKPGRRPYGYTF.

The chain recombines TRBV6-1 with TRBJ1-1; D is possibly TRBD1 (6 bases). The V gene's germline CDR1 is MNHNS and CDR2 SASEGT. Trimming took 0 bases from V and 8 from J, leaving 16 bases between them. This CDR3 is built from 15 residues. DNA of the CDR3: TGTGCCAGCAGTGAAGCAGCCAGATTCGGGACAGAAGCTTTCTTT. It translates to CASSEAARFGTEAFF.

The rearrangement uses TRBV28 and TRBJ2-2; 10 positions match TRBD2. The V segment lost 7 bases and the J segment 7 bases; nucleotides outside the gene matches: 15. The CDR3 sequence is 17 residues long. Germline CDR1 is MDHEN and CDR2 is SYDVKM. CDR3 region: CASTLRGAGGSGGELFF. The CDR3 DNA follows: TGTGCCAGCACCCTCAGGGGAGCGGGAGGGTCGGGCGGGGAGCTGTTTTTT.

The chain joins TRBV4-1 to TRBJ2-3, with 9 nucleotides matching TRBD1. V lost 8 bases, J lost 0 bases, and 6 bases stayed unmatched. The CDR3 runs to 15 residues. Germline loops: CDR1 MGHRA, CDR2 YSYEKL. The DNA of the CDR3 is TGCGCCAGCCGTCGACAGGGGGTGAGCACAGATACGCAGTATTTT. Protein product: CASRRQGVSTDTQYF.

This rearrangement joins TRBV6-5 to TRBJ2-1, with D uncertain. This CDR3 region has 14 residues. Germline CDR1 MNHEY, CDR2 SVGAGI. V was cut by 0 bases and J by 4 bases, with 7 bases left in between. The CDR3 DNA is TGTGCCAGCAGTTACTCGGGTCTTTACAATGAGCAGTTCTTC. This sequence encodes CASSYSGLYNEQFF.

V gene TRBV25-1 combines with J gene TRBJ2-1, with D possibly TRBD2 on 6 matching bases. Trimming cost V 1 base and J 0 bases, with 7 bases left between them. The germline gives CDR1 MGHDK, CDR2 SYGVNS. CDR3 length: 15 residues. The CDR3 bases are TGTGCCAGCAGTGAATTCGGGAGCTCCTACAATGAGCAGTTCTTC. This translates into CASSEFGSSYNEQFF. Full variable domain (remainder filled in from reference TRBV25-1 and TRBJ2-1): EADIYQTPRYLVIGTGKKITLECSQTMGHDKMYWYQQDPGMELHLIHYSYGVNSTEKGDLSSESTVSRIRTEHFPLTLESARPSHTSQYLCASSEFGSSYNEQFFGPGTRLTVL.

The CDR3 here is CASSGGVAGALLQETQYF. For the CDR3, the DNA is TGTGCCAGCAGTGGGGGAGTAGCGGGAGCCCTCCTCCAAGAGACCCAGTACTTC. The chain has TRBV2 and TRBJ2-5; TRBD2 agrees at 9 bases. The CDR3 is 18 amino acids. Germline trimming cut 4 bases from V and 1 base from J; bases unmatched to any gene: 13. Looked up from germline, CDR1 is SNHLY and CDR2 is FYNNEI.

This chain connects TRBV2 to TRBJ2-3; D is possibly TRBD1 or TRBD2 (5 bases each). Trimming took off 0 bases at V and 0 bases at J, with 16 bases between the two ends. The CDR3 sequence is 18 residues long. Germline V gives CDR1 SNHLY, CDR2 FYNNEI. The CDR3 nucleotides are TGTGCCAGCAGTGAAGCGATGATGTGGGACCAGAGCACAGATACGCAGTATTTT. Its protein product is CASSEAMMWDQSTDTQYF.

The chain joins TRBV6-1 to TRBJ2-7; 9 bases are shared with TRBD1. In germline, CDR1 is MNHNS, CDR2 SASEGT. The CDR3 is 18 amino acids. With V trimmed by 0 bases and J by 4 bases, 13 bases remained unmatched. Here the CDR3 DNA reads TGTGCCAGCAGTGAAGCGACAGGGGGACCGAGTCTGGAATACGAGCAGTACTTC. Encoded protein: CASSEATGGPSLEYEQYF.

The rearrangement links TRBV28 to TRBJ2-1; D not resolved. Germline V gene sequence: CDR1 MDHEN, CDR2 SYDVKM. V gave up 5 bases and J gave up 0 bases, with 8 bases separating them. The CDR3 is 14 amino acids. CDR3 region: CASSTASSYNEQFF. CDR3 DNA: TGTGCCAGCAGTACAGCGAGCTCCTACAATGAGCAGTTCTTC.